This entry is about one T cell receptor (beta chain). Its antigen remains unknown. This CDR3 has 15 residues. Germline V gives CDR1 SNHLY, CDR2 FYNNEI. The junction had 11 bases not matched to a gene; V was cut back by 8 bases and J by 2 bases. This entry comes from a study of shared clonotypes between healthy human individuals. Study findings and constraints: Sequencing depth was expected to affect clonotype sharing among donors. Collection of samples was limited to blood; tissue repertoires likely differ.

Measured with immunoSEQ multiplex PCR; TCRdb has only the in-frame clones, and not every one. The sample has roughly 2.6 million clones; around nine tenths are singletons. The genes are TRBV2 and TRBJ2-7; 8 bases line up with TRBD1. The sample consisted of naive CD4+ T cells sorted from blood. Indicated subset: CD45RA+ positively selected. This sequence originates from a man between 18 and 35 years old in good health. The CDR3 loop reads CASEPPGTGPYEQYF. CDR3 nucleotide sequence: TGTGCCAGCGAACCCCCCGGGACAGGACCCTACGAGCAGTACTTC.